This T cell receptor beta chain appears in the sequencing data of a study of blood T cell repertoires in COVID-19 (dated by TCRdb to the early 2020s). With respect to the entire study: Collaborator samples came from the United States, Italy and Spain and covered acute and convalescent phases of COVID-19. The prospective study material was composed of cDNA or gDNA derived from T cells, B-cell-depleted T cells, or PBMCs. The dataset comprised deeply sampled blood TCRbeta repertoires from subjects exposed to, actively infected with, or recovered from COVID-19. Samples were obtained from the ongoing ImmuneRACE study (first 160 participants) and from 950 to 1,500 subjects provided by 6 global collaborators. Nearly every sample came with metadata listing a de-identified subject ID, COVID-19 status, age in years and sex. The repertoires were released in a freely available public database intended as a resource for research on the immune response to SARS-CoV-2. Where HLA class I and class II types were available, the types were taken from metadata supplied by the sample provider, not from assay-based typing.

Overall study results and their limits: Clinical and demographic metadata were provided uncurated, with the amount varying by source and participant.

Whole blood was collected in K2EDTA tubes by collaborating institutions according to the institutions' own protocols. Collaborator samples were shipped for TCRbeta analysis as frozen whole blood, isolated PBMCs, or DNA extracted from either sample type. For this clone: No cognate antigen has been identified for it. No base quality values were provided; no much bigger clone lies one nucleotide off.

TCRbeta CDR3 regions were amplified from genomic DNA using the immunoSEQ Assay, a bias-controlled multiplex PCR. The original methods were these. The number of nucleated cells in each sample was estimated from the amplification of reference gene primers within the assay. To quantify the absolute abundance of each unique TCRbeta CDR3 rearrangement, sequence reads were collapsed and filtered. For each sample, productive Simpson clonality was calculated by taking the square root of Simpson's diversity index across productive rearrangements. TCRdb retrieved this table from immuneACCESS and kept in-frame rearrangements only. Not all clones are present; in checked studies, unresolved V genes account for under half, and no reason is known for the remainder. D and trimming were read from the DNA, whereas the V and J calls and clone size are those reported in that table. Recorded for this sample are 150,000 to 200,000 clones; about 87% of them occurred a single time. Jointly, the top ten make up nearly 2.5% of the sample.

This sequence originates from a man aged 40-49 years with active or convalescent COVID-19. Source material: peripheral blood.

The base sequence is TGTGCCAGCAGTGAAGTAGGAGGCAACACCTTC. Its protein is CASSEVGGNTF. The V gene is TRBV6-1 and the J gene is TRBJ1-2; too little of a D gene remains to name it. CDR1 MNHNS and CDR2 SASEGT were looked up in the germline V gene. V was cut back by 1 base and J by 12 bases, leaving a gap of 9 bases between them. The CDR3, cysteine through phenylalanine, is 11 amino acids long. The sequence is cut down to CDR3 DNA, 33 bases in frame from base 1.